These 12 T cell receptor beta chains originate from one sample sequenced in a study of cytomegalovirus exposure and HLA in healthy donors. Primers: 60 Vbeta forward and 13 Jbeta reverse. TCRdb's copy holds only in-frame clones and misses some; the assay was immunoSEQ multiplex PCR. This table holds around 110,000 clones, 65% to 90% found once. Input material: PBMCs. The origin of the receptors is a woman aged 30 to 39 in good health and CMV-seronegative.

This sequence joins TRBV6-1 and TRBJ1-5; 7 bases are shared with TRBD1. J lost 2 bases, V lost 4 bases, and 8 bases had no gene match. The germline V gene encodes CDR1 MNHNS and CDR2 SASEGT. CDR3 length equals 16 residues. The CDR3 coding sequence is TGTGCCAGCAGTGGACAGGGCCTTGGGGGCAATCAGCCCCAGCATTTT. It specifies CASSGQGLGGNQPQHF.

The chain combines TRBV6-5 with TRBJ2-2; TRBD2 is a possible D gene (5 bases). Germline-derived CDR1 and CDR2 are MNHEY and SVGAGI. The CDR3 extends over 14 amino acids. V lost 6 bases and J lost 0, with 8 bases in between. CDR3 residues: CASSSGTNTGELFF. CDR3 in DNA: TGTGCCAGCAGCTCCGGGACGAACACCGGGGAGCTGTTTTTT.

This rearrangement joins TRBV19 to TRBJ2-2; D unresolved. Germline lookup yields CDR1 LNHDA and CDR2 SQIVND (reference sequence). The CDR3 is 12 amino acids. V lost 5 bases and J lost 3, with 4 bases in between. The CDR3 sequence is CASSPYTGELFF. The CDR3 coding sequence is TGTGCCAGTAGTCCCTACACCGGGGAGCTGTTTTTT. The whole variable domain, remainder taken from reference TRBV19 and TRBJ2-2, is DGGITQSPKYLFRKEGQNVTLSCEQNLNHDAMYWYRQDPGQGLRLIYYSQIVNDFQKGDIAEGYSVSREKKESFPLTVTSAQKNPTAFYLCASSPYTGELFFGEGSRLTVL.

V and J are TRBV19 and TRBJ2-1, with D perhaps matching TRBD2 (7 bases). The CDR3 loop spans 14 amino acids. Germline CDR1 reads LNHDA; CDR2 reads SQIVND (reference sequence). V was clipped by 10 bases and J by 5 bases, with 18 bases between them. CDR3 bases: TGTGCCACCAAAAGGGGGGGCTCGGACAATGAGCAGTTCTTC. It translates to CATKRGGSDNEQFF.

This clone was seen a single time. This sequence joins TRBV10-3 and TRBJ2-1; 7 nucleotides line up with TRBD2. V gave up 7 bases and J gave up 6 bases; unmatched junction bases: 6. The CDR3 has 13 residues. Germline V gene data show CDR1 as ENHRY and CDR2 as SYGVKD. CDR3 sequence: CAITAGVTNEQFF. The CDR3 DNA sequence: TGTGCCATCACGGCGGGAGTCACCAATGAGCAGTTCTTC.

The chain links TRBV11-2 to TRBJ2-1, with TRBD2 identical over 14 bases. The CDR3 length is 17 residues. CDR1 is SGHAT, CDR2 FQNNGV, per germline. V trimming: 4 bases; J trimming: 2 bases; junction bases outside the gene matches: 4. As DNA, the CDR3 is TGTGCCAGCAGCTCGGGACTAGCGGGGGCCCCCTACAATGAGCAGTTCTTC. Residues: CASSSGLAGAPYNEQFF.

The chain joins TRBV15 to TRBJ1-4, with TRBD1 identical over 9 bases. J gave up 5 bases and V 0 bases, and 4 bases lay outside the gene matches. The germline CDR1 and CDR2 sequences are LNHNV and YYDKDF (reference sequence). This CDR3 is built from 16 residues. This CDR3 reads CATSRDQGTGNEKLFF. Here the CDR3 DNA reads TGTGCCACCAGCAGAGATCAAGGGACAGGGAATGAAAAACTGTTTTTT.

A few counts support this clone. The rearrangement links TRBV9 to TRBJ2-5; 8 positions agree with TRBD1. V gave up 0 bases and J gave up 4 bases; unmatched junction bases: 5. The germline gives CDR1 SGDLS, CDR2 YYNGEE. This CDR3 is built from 15 residues. Written as DNA, the CDR3 is TGTGCCAGCAGCGTAGGCGGACAGGGTGGAGAGACCCAGTACTTC. It translates to CASSVGGQGGETQYF.

This rearrangement joins TRBV9 to TRBJ1-2; 11 nucleotides match TRBD1. The germline V gene encodes CDR1 SGDLS and CDR2 YYNGEE. CDR3 length: 15 residues. V dropped 5 bases and J dropped 4; count of bases not matched to a gene: 7. CDR3 sequence: CASSTGQGALYGYTF. CDR3 coding DNA: TGTGCCAGCAGTACCGGACAGGGGGCCCTCTATGGCTACACCTTC.

This rearrangement joins TRBV4-3 to TRBJ2-3; 11 nucleotides line up with TRBD2. Germline values: CDR1 LGHNA, CDR2 YSLEER. Trimming at V came to 4 bases and at J to 0 bases, leaving 9 bases not matched to a gene. CDR3 length: 18 amino acids. CDR3 sequence: CASSPRLAGLTSTDTQYF. CDR3 DNA sequence: TGCGCCAGCAGCCCCCGACTAGCGGGGTTAACTAGCACAGATACGCAGTATTTT.

A single count supports this clone. This chain connects TRBV10-3 to TRBJ2-2, with TRBD2 matching over 7 bases. CDR3 length equals 16 residues. With 0 bases clipped from V and 4 bases from J, the junction kept 5 bases outside the gene matches. Per the germline V gene, CDR1 is ENHRY and CDR2 is SYGVKD. The CDR3 bases are TGTGCCATCAGTGAGTCGGCGGGAGTAAGCACCGGGGAGCTGTTTTTT. Encoded protein: CAISESAGVSTGELFF.

This chain links TRBV6-5 with TRBJ1-1; D call uncertain. This CDR3 comprises 14 residues. V was trimmed by 5 bases and J by 4 bases, leaving 14 bases between them. Germline values: CDR1 MNHEY, CDR2 SVGAGI. CDR3 nucleotide sequence: TGTGCCAGCAGTGATGCCCCCACGGTCACTGAAGCTTTCTTT. Its translation: CASSDAPTVTEAFF.